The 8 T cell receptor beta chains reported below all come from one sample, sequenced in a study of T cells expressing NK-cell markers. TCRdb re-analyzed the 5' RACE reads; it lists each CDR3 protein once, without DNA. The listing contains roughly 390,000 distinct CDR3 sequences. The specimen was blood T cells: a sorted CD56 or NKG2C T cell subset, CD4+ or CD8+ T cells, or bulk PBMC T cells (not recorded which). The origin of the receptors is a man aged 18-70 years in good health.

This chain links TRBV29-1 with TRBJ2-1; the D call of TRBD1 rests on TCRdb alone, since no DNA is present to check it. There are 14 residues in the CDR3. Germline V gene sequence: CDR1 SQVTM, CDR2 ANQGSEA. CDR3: CSVSQGRVSDEQFF.

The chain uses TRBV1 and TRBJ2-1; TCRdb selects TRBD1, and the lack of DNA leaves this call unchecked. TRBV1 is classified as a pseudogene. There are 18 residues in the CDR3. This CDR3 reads CTSSQPGGRDQEGNEQFF.

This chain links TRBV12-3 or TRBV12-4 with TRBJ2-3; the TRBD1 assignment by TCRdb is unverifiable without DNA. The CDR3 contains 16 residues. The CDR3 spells CASSFGGGVFTDTQYF.

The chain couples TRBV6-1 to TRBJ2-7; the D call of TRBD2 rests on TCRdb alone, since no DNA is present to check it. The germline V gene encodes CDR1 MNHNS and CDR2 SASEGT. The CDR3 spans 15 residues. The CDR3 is CASKERAIGTYEQYF.

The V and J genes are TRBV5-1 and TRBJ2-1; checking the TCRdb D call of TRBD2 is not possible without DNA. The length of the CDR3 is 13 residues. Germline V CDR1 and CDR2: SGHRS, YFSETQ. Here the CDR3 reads CASSLAGARIAFF.

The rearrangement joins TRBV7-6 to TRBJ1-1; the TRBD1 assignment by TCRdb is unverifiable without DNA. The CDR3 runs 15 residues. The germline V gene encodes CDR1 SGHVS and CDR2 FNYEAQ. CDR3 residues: CASSLEGQGNTEAFF.

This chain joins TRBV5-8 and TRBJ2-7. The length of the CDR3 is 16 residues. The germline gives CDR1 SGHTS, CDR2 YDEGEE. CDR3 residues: CASSPRLRTASYEQYF.

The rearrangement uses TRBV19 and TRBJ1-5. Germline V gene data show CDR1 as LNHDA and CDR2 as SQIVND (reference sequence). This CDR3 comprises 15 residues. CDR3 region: CASKGHADSNQPQHF.